The present TCR beta chain was sequenced within a study of control samples from healthy donors and cancer patients. Profiled with immunoSEQ multiplex PCR; TCRdb holds only in-frame clones, not every one. The sample lists around 31,000 clones, approximately 95% seen once, with about 6.9% in the top ten. The V end was cut by 7 bases, the J end by 3 bases, with 13 bases between. CDR3 length: 13 residues. Germline V gene sequence: CDR1 MNHNY, CDR2 SVGAGI (reference sequence). Sequenced: blood. This chain joins TRBV6-6 and TRBJ2-7; D possibly corresponds to TRBD1 (6 bases). This TCR was recovered from a man in his sixties in good health. CDR3 region: CASTPRTVYEQYF. The CDR3 DNA reads as TGTGCCAGCACTCCCCGGACAGTCTACGAGCAGTACTTC.